This TCR beta chain was identified during a study of CD8 T cells in Susac syndrome. RNA was extracted with the RNeasy kit, and a quantity of about 0.45 to 1 ug was reverse transcribed using random hexamers. Coverage of TCR beta CDR3 amplification by immunoSEQ multiplex PCR extended to 54 Vbeta and 13 Jbeta. MiXCR, run by TCRdb on the immunoSEQ multiplex PCR reads, gives a single entry per CDR3 protein. The sample has tens of thousands of distinct CDR3 sequences, 93% seen once. CDR1 is DFQATT, CDR2 SNEGSKA, per germline (reference sequence). V was clipped by 0 bases and J by 12 bases, with 11 bases between them. The CDR3 runs to 11 residues. Study-level results: Clonal expansion was missing from Susac syndrome CD4+ T cell repertoires.

In this sample, this clonotype turned up a few times. Its specificity is unknown. This rearrangement joins TRBV20-1 to TRBJ2-5, with D perhaps TRBD1 (7 bases). This clonotype originated in a human donor with Susac syndrome. The specimen sequenced was CD4+ T cells from PBMCs. CDR3 amino acids: CSARDGRGEYF. The CDR3 region has the DNA TGCAGTGCTAGAGATGGCAGGGGGGAGTACTTC.